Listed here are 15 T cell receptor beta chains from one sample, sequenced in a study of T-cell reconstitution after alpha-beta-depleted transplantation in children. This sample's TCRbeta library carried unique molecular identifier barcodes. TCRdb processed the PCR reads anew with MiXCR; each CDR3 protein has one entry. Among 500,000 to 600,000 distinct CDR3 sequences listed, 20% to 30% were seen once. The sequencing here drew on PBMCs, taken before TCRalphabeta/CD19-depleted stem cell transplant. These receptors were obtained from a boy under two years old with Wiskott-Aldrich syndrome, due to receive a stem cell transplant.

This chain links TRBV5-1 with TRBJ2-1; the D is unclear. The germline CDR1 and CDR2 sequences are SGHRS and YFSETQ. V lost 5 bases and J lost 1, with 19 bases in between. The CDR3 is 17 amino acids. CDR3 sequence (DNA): TGCGCCAGCAGGAGGTCCGGAGTAGGTCTTTCCTACAATGAGCAGTTCTTC. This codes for CASRRSGVGLSYNEQFF.

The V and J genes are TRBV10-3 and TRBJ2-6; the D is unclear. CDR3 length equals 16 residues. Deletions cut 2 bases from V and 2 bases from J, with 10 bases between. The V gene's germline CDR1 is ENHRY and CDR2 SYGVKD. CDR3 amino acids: CAISETVPTGANVLTF. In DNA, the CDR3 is TGTGCCATCAGTGAGACGGTACCGACTGGGGCCAACGTCCTGACTTTC.

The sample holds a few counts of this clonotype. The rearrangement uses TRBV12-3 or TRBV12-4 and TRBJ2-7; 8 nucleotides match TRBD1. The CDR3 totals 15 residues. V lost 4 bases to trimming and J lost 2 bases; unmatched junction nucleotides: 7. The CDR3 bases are TGTGCCAGCAGTTCCTATGCAGGGGGCACCTACGAGCAGTACTTC. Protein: CASSSYAGGTYEQYF.

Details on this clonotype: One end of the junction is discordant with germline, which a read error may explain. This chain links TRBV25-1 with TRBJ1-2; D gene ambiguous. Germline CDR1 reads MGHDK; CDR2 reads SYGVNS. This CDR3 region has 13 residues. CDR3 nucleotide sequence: TGTGCCAGTAGTGGGATCGGCGGGCATGGCTACACCTTC. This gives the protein CASSGIGGHGYTF.

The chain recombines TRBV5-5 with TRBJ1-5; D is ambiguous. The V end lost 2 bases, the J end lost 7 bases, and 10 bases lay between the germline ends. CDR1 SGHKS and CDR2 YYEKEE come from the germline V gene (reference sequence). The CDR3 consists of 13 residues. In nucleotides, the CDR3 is TGTGCCAGCAGCTTACGACTCCAGCAGCCCCAGCATTTT. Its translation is CASSLRLQQPQHF.

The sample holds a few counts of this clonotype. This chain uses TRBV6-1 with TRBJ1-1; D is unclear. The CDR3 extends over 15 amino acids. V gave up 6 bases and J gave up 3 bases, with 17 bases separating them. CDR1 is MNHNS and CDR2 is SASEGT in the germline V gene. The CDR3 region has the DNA TGTGCCAGCAGCCCTAACTTTAGGGCTGACACTGAAGCTTTCTTT. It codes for CASSPNFRADTEAFF.

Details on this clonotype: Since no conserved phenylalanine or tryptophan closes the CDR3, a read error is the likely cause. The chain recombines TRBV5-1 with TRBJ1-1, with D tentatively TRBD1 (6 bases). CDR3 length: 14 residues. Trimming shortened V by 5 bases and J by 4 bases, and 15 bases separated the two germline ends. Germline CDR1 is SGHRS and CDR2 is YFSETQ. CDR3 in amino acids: CASREGGMATEAFL. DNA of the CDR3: TGCGCCAGCAGGGAGGGGGGTATGGCCACTGAAGCTTTCTTA.

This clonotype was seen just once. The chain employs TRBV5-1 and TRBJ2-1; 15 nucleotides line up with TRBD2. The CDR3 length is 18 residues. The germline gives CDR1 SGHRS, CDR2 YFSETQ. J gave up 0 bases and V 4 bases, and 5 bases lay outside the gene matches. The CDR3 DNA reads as TGCGCCAGCAGCCCTGGACTAGCGGGAGGGGCCTCCTACAATGAGCAGTTCTTC. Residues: CASSPGLAGGASYNEQFF.

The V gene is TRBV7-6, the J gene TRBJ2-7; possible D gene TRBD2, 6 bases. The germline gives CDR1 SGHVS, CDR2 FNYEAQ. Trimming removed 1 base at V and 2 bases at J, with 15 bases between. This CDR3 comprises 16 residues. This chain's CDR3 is CASSLVGAGGAYEQYF. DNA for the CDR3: TGTGCCAGCAGCTTAGTAGGGGCCGGAGGGGCCTACGAGCAGTACTTC.

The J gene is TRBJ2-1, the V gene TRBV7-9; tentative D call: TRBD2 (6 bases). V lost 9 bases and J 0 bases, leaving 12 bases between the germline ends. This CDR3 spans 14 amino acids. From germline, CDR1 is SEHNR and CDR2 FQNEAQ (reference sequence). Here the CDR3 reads CASALGSSYNEQFF. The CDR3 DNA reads TGTGCCAGTGCTCTCGGGAGCTCCTACAATGAGCAGTTCTTC.

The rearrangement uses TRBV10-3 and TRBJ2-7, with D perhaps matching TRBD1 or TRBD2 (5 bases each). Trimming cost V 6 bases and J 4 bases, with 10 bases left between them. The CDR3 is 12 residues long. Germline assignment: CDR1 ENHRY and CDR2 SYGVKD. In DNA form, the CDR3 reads TGTGCCATCAGCCGGGACGGGTACGAGCAGTACTTC. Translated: CAISRDGYEQYF.

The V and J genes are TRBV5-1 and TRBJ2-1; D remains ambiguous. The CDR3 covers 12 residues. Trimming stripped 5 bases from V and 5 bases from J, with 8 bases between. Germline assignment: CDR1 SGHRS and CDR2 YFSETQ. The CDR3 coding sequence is TGCGCCAGCAGTAGCACGGACAATGAGCAGTTCTTC. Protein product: CASSSTDNEQFF.

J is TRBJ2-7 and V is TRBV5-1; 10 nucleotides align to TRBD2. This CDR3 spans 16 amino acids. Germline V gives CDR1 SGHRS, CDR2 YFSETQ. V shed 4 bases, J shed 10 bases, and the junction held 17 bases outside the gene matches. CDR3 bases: TGCGCCAGCAGCCCGGCCCTAGCGGGAGTATCTCAGTTCCAGTACTTC. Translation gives CASSPALAGVSQFQYF. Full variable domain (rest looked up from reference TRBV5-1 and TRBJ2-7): KAGVTQTPRYLIKTRGQQVTLSCSPISGHRSVSWYQQTPGQGLQFLFEYFSETQRNKGNFPGRFSGRQFSNSRSEMNVSTLELGDSALYLCASSPALAGVSQFQYFGPGTRLTVT.

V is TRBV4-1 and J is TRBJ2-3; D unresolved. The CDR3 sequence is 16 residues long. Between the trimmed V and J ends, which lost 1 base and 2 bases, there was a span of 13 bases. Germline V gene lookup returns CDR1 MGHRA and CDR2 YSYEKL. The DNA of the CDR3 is TGCGCCAGCAGCCAAGGGAAGGTTGCCCACACAGATACGCAGTATTTT. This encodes CASSQGKVAHTDTQYF.

In DNA form, the CDR3 reads TGTGCCACCAGCAGAGGTGTAGCGGGAGCCTACAATGAGCAGTTCTTC. Translated: CATSRGVAGAYNEQFF. This chain links TRBV15 with TRBJ2-1; 9 positions agree with TRBD2. The junction had 3 bases not matched to a gene; V was cut back by 1 base and J by 2 bases. The CDR3 has 16 amino acids. Germline V gene lookup returns CDR1 LNHNV and CDR2 YYDKDF (reference sequence).